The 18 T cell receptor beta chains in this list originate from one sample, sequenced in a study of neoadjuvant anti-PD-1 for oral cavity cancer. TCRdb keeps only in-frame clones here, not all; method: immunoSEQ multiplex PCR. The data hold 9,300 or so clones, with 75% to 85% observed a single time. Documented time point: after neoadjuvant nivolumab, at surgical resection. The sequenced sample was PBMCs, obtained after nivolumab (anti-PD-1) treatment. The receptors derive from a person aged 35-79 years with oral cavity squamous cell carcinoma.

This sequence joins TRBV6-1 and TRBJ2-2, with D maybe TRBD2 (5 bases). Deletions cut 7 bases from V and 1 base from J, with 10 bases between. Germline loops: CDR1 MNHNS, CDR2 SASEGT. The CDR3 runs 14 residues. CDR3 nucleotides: TGTGCCAGCAAGAAGCGGAGGAACACCGGGGAGCTGTTTTTT. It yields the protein CASKKRRNTGELFF.

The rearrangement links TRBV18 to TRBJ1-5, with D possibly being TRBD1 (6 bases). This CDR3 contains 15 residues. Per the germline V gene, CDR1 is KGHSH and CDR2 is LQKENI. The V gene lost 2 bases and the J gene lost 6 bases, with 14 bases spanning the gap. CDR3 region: CASSPTKGGSQPQHF. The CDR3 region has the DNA TGTGCCAGCTCACCAACCAAGGGGGGTTCTCAGCCCCAGCATTTT.

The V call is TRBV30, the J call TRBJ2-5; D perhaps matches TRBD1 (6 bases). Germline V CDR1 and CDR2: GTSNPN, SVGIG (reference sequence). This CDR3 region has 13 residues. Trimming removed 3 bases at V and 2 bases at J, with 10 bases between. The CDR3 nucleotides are TGTGCCTGGAGCCGGGACAATCAAGAGACCCAGTACTTC. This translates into CAWSRDNQETQYF.

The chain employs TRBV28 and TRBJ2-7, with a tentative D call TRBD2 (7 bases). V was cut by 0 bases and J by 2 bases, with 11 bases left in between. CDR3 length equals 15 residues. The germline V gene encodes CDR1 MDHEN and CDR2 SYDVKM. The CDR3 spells CASSLWGGRTYEQYF. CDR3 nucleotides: TGTGCCAGCAGTTTATGGGGGGGGCGCACCTACGAGCAGTACTTC.

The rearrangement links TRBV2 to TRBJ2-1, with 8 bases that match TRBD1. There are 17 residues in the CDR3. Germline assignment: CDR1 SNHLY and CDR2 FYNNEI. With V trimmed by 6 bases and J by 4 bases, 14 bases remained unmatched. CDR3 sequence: CASRKGDRLTSYNEQFF. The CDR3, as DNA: TGTGCCAGCAGGAAGGGGGACAGGCTCACGAGTTACAATGAGCAGTTCTTC.

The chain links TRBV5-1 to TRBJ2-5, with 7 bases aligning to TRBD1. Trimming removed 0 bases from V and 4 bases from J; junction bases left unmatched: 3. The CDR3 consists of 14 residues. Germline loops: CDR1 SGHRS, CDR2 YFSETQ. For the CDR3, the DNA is TGCGCCAGCAGCTTGGGAGGGGGCAGAGAGACCCAGTACTTC. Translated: CASSLGGGRETQYF. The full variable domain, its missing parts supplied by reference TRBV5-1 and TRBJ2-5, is KAGVTQTPRYLIKTRGQQVTLSCSPISGHRSVSWYQQTPGQGLQFLFEYFSETQRNKGNFPGRFSGRQFSNSRSEMNVSTLELGDSALYLCASSLGGGRETQYFGPGTRLLVL.

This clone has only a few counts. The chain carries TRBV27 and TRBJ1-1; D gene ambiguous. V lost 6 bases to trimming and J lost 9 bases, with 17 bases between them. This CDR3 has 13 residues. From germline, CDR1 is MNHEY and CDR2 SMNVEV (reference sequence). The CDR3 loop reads CASSPLGVPQAFF. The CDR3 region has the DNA TGTGCCAGCAGCCCTCTGGGAGTACCCCAAGCTTTCTTT.

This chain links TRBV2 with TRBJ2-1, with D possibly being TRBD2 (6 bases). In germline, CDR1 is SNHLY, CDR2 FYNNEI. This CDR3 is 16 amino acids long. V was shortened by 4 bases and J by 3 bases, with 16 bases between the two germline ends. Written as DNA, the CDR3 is TGTGCCAGCAGTGGGGGACGGGACTTGAACTACAATGAGCAGTTCTTC. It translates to CASSGGRDLNYNEQFF.

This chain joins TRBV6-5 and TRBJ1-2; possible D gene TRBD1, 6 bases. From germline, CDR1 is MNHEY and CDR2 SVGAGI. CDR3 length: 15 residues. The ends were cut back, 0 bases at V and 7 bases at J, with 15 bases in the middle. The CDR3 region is CASSYSRFGTSGYTF. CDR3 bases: TGTGCCAGCAGTTACTCGCGATTTGGGACAAGTGGCTACACCTTC.

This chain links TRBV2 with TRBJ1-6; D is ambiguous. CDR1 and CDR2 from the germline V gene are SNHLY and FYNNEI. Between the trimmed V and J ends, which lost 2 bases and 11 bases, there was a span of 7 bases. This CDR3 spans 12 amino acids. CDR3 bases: TGTGCCAGCAGTGAATCCCTGCCACCCCTCCACTTT. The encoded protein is CASSESLPPLHF.

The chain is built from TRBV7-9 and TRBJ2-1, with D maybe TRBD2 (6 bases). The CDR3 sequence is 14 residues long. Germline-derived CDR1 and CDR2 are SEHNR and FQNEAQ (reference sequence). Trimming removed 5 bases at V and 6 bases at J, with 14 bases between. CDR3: CASSPNVGGNEQFF. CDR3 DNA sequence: TGTGCCAGCAGCCCTAACGTCGGGGGCAATGAGCAGTTCTTC.

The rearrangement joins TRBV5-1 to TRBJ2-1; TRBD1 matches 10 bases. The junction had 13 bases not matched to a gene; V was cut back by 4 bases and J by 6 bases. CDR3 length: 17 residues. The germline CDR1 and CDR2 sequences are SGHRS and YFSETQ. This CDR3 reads CASSTLRRDRGANEQFF. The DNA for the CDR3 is TGCGCCAGCAGCACTTTGCGACGGGACAGGGGTGCCAATGAGCAGTTCTTC.

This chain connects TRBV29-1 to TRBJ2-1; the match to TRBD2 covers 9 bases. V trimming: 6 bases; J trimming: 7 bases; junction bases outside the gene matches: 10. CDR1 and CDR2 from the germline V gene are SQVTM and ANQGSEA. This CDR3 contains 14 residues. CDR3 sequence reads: CSVLIAGVGNEQFF. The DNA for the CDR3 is TGCAGCGTATTAATAGCGGGAGTCGGTAATGAGCAGTTCTTC.

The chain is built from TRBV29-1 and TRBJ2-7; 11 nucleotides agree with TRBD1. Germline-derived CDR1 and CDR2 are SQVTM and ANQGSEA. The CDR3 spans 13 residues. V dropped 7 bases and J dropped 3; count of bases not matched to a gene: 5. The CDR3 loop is CSASGTGGYEQYF. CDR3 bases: TGCAGCGCCTCCGGGACAGGGGGCTACGAGCAGTACTTC.

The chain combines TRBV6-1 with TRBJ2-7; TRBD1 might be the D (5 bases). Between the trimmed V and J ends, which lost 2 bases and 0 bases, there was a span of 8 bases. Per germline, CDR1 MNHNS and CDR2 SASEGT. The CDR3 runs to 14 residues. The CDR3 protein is CASSERGFSYEQYF. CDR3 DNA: TGTGCCAGCAGTGAAAGGGGTTTCTCCTACGAGCAGTACTTC.

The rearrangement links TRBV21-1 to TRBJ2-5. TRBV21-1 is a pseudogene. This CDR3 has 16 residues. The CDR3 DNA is TGTGCCAGCAGCAAAGCTAGGCCTCGCCCGAAAGAGACCCAGTACTTC. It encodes CASSKARPRPKETQYF.

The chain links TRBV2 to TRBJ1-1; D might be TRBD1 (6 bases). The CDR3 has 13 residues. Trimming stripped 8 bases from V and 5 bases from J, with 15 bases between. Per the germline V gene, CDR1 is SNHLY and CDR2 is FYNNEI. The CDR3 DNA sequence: TGTGCCAGCGGCACAGGGAGAGGGACTGAAGCTTTCTTT. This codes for CASGTGRGTEAFF.

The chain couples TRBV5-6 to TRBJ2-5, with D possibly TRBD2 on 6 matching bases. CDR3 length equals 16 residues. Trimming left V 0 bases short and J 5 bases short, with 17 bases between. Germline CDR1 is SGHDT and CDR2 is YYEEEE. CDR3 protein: CASSLEMLPGGETQYF. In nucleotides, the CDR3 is TGTGCCAGCAGCTTGGAGATGCTTCCCGGGGGTGAGACCCAGTACTTC.